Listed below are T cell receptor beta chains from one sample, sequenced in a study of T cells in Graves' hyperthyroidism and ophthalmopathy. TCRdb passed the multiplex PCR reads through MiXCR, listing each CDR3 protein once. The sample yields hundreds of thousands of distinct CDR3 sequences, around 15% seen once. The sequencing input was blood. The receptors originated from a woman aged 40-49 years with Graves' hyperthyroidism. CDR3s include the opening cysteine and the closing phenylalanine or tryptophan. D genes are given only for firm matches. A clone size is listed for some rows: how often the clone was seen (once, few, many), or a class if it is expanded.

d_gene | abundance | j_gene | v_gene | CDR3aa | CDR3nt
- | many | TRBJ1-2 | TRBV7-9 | CASSVSGITNYGYTF | TGTGCCAGCAGCGTATCAGGGATAACTAACTATGGCTACACCTTC
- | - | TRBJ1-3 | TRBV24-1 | CATSDGRDNSGNTIYF | TGTGCCACCAGTGATGGAAGGGACAACTCTGGAAACACCATATATTTT
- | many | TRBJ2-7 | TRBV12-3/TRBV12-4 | CASRYDLRGEQYF | TGTGCCAGCAGATACGACCTCCGGGGCGAGCAGTACTTC
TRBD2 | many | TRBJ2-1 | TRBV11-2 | CASSYPFSGSFGSNEQFF | TGTGCCAGCAGCTACCCATTCAGCGGGAGCTTCGGAAGTAATGAGCAGTTCTTC
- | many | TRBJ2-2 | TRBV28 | CASSQDTSNTGELFF | TGTGCCAGCAGCCAGGACACCTCGAACACCGGGGAGCTGTTTTTT
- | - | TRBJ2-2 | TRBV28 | CASSPPVGRGGTGELFF | TGTGCCAGCAGTCCCCCGGTGGGCAGGGGGGGAACCGGGGAGCTGTTTTTT
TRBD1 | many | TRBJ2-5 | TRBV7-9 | CASSLEARTGGQETQYF | TGTGCCAGCAGCTTAGAAGCCCGAACAGGGGGCCAAGAGACCCAGTACTTC
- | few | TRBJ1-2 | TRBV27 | CASSLLRGAGYTF | TGTGCCAGCAGTTTATTGCGGGGTGCGGGCTACACCTTC
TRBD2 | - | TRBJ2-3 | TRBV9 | CASSVGLAGGPGDTQYF | TGTGCCAGCAGCGTAGGGCTAGCGGGAGGGCCAGGAGATACGCAGTATTTT
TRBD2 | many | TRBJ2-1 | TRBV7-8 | CASSLGFAGGSSYNEQFF | TGTGCCAGCAGCTTGGGCTTTGCGGGAGGTTCCTCCTACAATGAGCAGTTCTTC
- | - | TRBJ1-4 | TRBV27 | CASSRFRGELFF | TGTGCCAGCAGCAGATTCAGGGGAGAACTGTTTTTT
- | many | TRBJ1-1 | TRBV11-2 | CASSLDRNREAFF | TGTGCCAGCAGCTTAGATCGGAACAGGGAAGCTTTCTTT
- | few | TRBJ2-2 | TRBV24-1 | CATSVSYNTGELFF | TGTGCCACCAGTGTATCCTATAACACCGGGGAGCTGTTTTTT
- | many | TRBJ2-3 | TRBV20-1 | CSPNKGMATDTQYF | TGCAGTCCAAATAAGGGGATGGCGACAGATACGCAGTATTTT
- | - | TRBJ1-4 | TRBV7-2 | CASSSRGGRDEKLFF | TGTGCCAGCAGCTCCCGTGGGGGGCGGGATGAAAAACTGTTTTTT
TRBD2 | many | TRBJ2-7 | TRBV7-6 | CASSLGLASYEQYF | TGTGCCAGCAGCTTGGGACTAGCCTCCTACGAGCAGTACTTC
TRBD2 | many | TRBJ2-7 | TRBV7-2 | CASSLLGLAGGSYEQYF | TGTGCCAGCAGTCTACTAGGACTAGCGGGGGGGTCCTACGAGCAGTACTTC
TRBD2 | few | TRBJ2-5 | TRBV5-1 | CASRDLAEETQYF | TGCGCCAGCAGGGACCTAGCGGAAGAGACCCAGTACTTC
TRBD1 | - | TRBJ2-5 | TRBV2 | CASSEVAGQGQETQYF | TGTGCCAGCAGTGAAGTGGCGGGACAGGGCCAAGAGACCCAGTACTTC
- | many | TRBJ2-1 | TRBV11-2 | CASSFITGEAEQFF | TGTGCCAGCAGCTTCATAACAGGGGAGGCTGAGCAGTTCTTC
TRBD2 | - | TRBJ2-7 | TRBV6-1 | CASSPLADNSYEQYF | TGTGCCAGCAGTCCCCTAGCGGACAATTCCTACGAGCAGTACTTC
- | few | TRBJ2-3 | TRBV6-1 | CASRREVGTQYF | TGTGCCAGCAGGCGAGAGGTTGGTACGCAGTATTTT
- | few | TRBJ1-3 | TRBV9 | CASSVATPGRANTIYF | TGTGCCAGCAGCGTAGCTACGCCGGGACGGGCAAACACCATATATTTT
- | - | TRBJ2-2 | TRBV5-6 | CASSFRRGSNTGELFF | TGTGCCAGCAGCTTCAGGAGGGGATCGAACACCGGGGAGCTGTTTTTT
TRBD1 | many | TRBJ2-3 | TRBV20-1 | CSAQQGIDTQYF | TGCAGTGCTCAACAGGGGATAGATACGCAGTATTTT
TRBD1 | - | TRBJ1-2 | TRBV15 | CATSRLTGDGGYGYTF | TGTGCCACCAGCAGACTTACAGGGGACGGGGGCTATGGCTACACCTTC
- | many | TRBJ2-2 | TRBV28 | CASSLFGMGRTGELFF | TGTGCCAGCAGTTTATTTGGCATGGGGCGCACCGGGGAGCTGTTTTTT
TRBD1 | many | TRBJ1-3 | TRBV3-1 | CASSQGTGGLGNTIYF | TGTGCCAGCAGCCAAGGGACAGGGGGACTTGGAAACACCATATATTTT
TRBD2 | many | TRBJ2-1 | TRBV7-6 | CASSVPGLAGGPRTANEQFF | TGTGCCAGCAGCGTACCGGGACTAGCGGGAGGGCCTAGGACTGCAAATGAGCAGTTCTTC
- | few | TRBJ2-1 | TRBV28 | CASSPIGLTSNEQFF | TGTGCCAGCAGCCCCATTGGACTCACCTCCAATGAGCAGTTCTTC
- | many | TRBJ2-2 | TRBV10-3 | CAISPTDRNTGELFF | TGTGCCATCAGTCCGACGGACAGGAACACCGGGGAGCTGTTTTTT
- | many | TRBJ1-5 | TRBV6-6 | CASSYSWTDSNQPQHF | TGTGCCAGCAGTTACTCATGGACAGATAGCAATCAGCCCCAGCATTTT
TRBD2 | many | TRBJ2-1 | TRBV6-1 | CASSPGLAGGPDNEQFF | TGTGCCAGCAGCCCGGGACTAGCGGGAGGGCCCGATAATGAGCAGTTCTTC
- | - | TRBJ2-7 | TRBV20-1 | CSALPQLKMSHEQYF | TGCAGTGCCCTACCTCAGTTGAAAATGAGTCACGAGCAGTACTTC
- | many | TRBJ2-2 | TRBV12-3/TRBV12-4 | CASSLVLDMFSLAGELFF | TGTGCCAGCAGTTTAGTGCTAGACATGTTTTCGTTGGCCGGGGAGCTGTTTTTT
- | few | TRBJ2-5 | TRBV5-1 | CASSLGTGTAQETQYF | TGCGCCAGCAGCCTCGGAACCGGGACGGCACAAGAGACCCAGTACTTC
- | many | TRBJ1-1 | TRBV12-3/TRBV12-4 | CASSFYVAEAFF | TGTGCCAGCAGTTTCTATGTGGCTGAAGCTTTCTTT
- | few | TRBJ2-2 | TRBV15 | CATSSTPLAATGELFF | TGTGCCACCAGCAGTACCCCATTAGCGGCCACCGGGGAGCTGTTTTTT
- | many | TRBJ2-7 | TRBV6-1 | CASSESAAIYEQYF | TGTGCCAGCAGTGAATCTGCGGCAATTTACGAGCAGTACTTC
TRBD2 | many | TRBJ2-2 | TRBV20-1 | CSARDRRLATTGELFF | TGCAGTGCTAGAGATAGGAGACTAGCCACGACCGGGGAGCTGTTTTTT
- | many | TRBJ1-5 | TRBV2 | CASSEAGVSYQPQHF | TGTGCCAGCAGTGAAGCTGGGGTATCCTATCAGCCCCAGCATTTT
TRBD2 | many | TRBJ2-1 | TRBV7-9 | CASSLGLAGAFRGNEQFF | TGTGCCAGCAGCTTGGGACTAGCGGGAGCTTTCCGGGGGAATGAGCAGTTCTTC
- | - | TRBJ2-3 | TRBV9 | CASSVVGGLGTDTQYF | TGTGCCAGCAGCGTAGTCGGGGGGCTAGGCACAGATACGCAGTATTTT
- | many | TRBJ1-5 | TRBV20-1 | CSASEGVGNQPQHF | TGCAGTGCTAGCGAAGGGGTTGGCAATCAGCCCCAGCATTTT
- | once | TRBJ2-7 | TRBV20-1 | CSASGEISYEQYF | TGCAGTGCTAGCGGGGAGATCAGCTACGAGCAGTACTTC
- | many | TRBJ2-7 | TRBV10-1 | CASRAGTDFSEQYF | TGCGCCAGCAGGGCCGGGACCGACTTCTCCGAGCAGTACTTC
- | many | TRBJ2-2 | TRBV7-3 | CASSPKRTYTGELFF | TGTGCCAGCAGCCCCAAGCGGACTTACACCGGGGAGCTGTTTTTT
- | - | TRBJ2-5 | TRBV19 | CASSMVSVQETQYF | TGTGCCAGTAGTATGGTCAGCGTTCAAGAGACCCAGTACTTC
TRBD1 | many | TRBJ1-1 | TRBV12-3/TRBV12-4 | CASNPSTGRKAFF | TGTGCCAGCAACCCCTCGACAGGGAGGAAAGCTTTCTTT
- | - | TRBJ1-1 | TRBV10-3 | CAINQGGTEAFF | TGTGCCATCAACCAGGGAGGCACTGAAGCTTTCTTT
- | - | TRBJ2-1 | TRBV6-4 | CASSDSSRDNEQFF | TGTGCCAGCAGTGACTCTTCCAGGGACAATGAGCAGTTCTTC
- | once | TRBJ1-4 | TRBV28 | CASSPLGGRIDNEKLFF | TGTGCCAGCAGTCCGCTGGGGGGACGTATTGACAATGAAAAACTGTTTTTT
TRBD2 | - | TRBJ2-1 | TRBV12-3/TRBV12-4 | CASSLGTSGRMKQFF | TGTGCCAGCAGTTTAGGGACTAGCGGGAGGATGAAGCAGTTCTTC
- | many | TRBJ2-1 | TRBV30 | CAYRGGDEQFF | TGTGCCTATCGAGGGGGGGATGAGCAGTTCTTC
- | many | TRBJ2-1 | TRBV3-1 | CASSRRTPINEQFF | TGTGCCAGCAGCCGTAGAACCCCGATCAATGAGCAGTTCTTC
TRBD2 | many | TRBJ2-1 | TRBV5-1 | CASSRSGTYNEQFF | TGCGCCAGCAGCCGTAGCGGGACCTACAATGAGCAGTTCTTC
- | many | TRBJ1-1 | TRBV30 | CAWTRQENTEAFF | TGTGCCTGGACGAGACAGGAGAACACTGAAGCTTTCTTT
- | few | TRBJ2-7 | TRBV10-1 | CAKSPGRRCYEQYF | TGCGCCAAATCACCGGGACGTAGATGTTACGAGCAGTACTTC
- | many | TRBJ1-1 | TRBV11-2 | CASNLGGLNTEAFF | TGTGCCAGCAACCTAGGGGGGCTGAACACTGAAGCTTTCTTT